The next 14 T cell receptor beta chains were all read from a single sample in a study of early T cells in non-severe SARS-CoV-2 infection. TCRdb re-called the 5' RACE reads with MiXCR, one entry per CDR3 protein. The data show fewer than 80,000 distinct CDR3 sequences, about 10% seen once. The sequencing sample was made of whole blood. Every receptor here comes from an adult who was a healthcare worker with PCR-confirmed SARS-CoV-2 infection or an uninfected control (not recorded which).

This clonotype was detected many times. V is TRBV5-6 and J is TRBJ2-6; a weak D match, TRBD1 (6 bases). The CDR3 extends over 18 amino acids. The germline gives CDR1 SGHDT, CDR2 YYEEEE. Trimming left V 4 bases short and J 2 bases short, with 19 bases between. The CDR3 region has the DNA TGTGCCAGCAGCCCGGCCCAGGGGATTTCTCCTGGGGCCAACGTCCTGACTTTC. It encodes CASSPAQGISPGANVLTF.

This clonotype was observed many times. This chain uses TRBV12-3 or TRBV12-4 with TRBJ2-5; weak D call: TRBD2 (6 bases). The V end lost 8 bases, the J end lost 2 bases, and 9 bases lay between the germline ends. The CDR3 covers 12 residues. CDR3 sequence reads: CASAAGQETQYF. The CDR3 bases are TGTGCCAGCGCCGCGGGGCAAGAGACCCAGTACTTC.

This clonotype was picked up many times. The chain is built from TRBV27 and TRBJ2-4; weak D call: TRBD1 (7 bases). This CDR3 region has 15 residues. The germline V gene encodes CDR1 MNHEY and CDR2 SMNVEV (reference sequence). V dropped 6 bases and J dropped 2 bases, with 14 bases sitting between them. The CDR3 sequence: CASRTRGQPKNIQYF. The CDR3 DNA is TGTGCCAGCAGGACTAGGGGACAGCCCAAAAACATTCAGTACTTC.

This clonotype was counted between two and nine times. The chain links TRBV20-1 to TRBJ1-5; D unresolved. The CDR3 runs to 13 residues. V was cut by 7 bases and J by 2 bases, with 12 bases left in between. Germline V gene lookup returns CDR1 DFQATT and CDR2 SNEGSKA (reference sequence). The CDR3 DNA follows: TGCAGTGTTCCGGACCAGGGCAATCAGCCCCAGCATTTT. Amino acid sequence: CSVPDQGNQPQHF.

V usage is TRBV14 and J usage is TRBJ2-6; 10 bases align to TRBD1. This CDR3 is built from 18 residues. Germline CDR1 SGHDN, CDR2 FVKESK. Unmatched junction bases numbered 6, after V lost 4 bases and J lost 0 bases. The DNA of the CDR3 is TGTGCCAGCAGCCCAAAGACAGGGGGCTACTCTGGGGCCAACGTCCTGACTTTC. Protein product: CASSPKTGGYSGANVLTF.

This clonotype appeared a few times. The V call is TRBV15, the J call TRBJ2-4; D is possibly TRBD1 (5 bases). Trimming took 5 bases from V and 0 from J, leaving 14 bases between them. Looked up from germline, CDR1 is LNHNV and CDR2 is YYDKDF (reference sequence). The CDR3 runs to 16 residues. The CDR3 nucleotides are TGTGCCACCAGCGAGTGGACAAATATAGCCAAAAACATTCAGTACTTC. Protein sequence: CATSEWTNIAKNIQYF.

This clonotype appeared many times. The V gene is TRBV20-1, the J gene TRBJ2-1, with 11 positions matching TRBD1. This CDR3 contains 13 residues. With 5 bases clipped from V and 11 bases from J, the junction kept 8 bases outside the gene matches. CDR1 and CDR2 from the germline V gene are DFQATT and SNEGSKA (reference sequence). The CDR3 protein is CSARDRGSYQQFF. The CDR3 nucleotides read TGCAGTGCTCGGGACAGGGGGTCGTACCAGCAGTTCTTC.

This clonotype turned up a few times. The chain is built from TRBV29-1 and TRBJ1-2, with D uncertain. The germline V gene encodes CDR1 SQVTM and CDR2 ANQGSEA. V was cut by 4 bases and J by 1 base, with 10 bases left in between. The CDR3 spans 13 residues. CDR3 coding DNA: TGCAGCGTTGTTGTGGGGATTAACTATGGCTACACCTTC. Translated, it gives CSVVVGINYGYTF.

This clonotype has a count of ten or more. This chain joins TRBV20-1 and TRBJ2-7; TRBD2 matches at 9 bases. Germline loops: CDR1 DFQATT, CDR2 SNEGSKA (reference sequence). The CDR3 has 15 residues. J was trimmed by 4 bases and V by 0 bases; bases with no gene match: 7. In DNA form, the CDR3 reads TGCAGTGCTAGAGATCGCCTAGCGGGAAAATACGAGCAGTACTTC. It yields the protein CSARDRLAGKYEQYF.

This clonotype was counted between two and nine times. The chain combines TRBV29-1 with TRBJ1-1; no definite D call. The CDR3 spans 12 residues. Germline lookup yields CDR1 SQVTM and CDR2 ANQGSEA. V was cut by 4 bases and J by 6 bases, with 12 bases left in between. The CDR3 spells CSVGGGIAEAFF. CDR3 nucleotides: TGCAGCGTTGGGGGAGGGATCGCTGAAGCTTTCTTT.

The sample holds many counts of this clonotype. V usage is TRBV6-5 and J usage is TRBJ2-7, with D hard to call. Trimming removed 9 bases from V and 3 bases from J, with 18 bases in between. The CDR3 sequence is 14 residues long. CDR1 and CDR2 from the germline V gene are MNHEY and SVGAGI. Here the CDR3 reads CASKVTPESYEQYF. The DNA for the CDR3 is TGTGCCAGTAAAGTCACGCCGGAAAGCTACGAGCAGTACTTC.

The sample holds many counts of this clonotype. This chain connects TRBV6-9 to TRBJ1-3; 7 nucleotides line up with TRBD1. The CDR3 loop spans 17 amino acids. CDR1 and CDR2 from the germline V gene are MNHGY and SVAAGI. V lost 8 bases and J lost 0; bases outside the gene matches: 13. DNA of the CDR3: TGTGCCAGCGTGGTGGAGGGGGCTGGAAACTCTGGAAACACCATATATTTT. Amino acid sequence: CASVVEGAGNSGNTIYF.

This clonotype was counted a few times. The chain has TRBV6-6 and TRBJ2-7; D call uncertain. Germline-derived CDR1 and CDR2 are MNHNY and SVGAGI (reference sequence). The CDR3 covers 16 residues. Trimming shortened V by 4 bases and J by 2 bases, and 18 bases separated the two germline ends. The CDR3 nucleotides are TGTGCCAGCAGTTCCCTCCCGTCTGGCGGTCCCTACGAGCAGTACTTC. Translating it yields CASSSLPSGGPYEQYF.

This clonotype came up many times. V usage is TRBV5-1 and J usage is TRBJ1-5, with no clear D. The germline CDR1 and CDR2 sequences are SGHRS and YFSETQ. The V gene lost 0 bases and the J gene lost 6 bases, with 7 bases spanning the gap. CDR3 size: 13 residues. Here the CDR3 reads CASSLDGSQPQHF. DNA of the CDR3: TGCGCCAGCAGCTTGGACGGGAGTCAGCCCCAGCATTTT.